One sample yielded the 27 T cell receptor beta chains listed below, sequenced in a study of blood T cell repertoires in COVID-19. Some clones are missing from TCRdb's copy, which holds only in-frame ones; the method was immunoSEQ multiplex PCR. The data contain 200,000 to 300,000 clones, approximately 81% of them singletons. The sequenced sample consisted of peripheral blood. All receptors come from a man in his 60s with acute or convalescent COVID-19.

V and J are TRBV5-4 and TRBJ2-2; no reliable D call. CDR1 is SGHNT and CDR2 is YYREEE in the germline V gene (reference sequence). CDR3 size: 14 residues. V was clipped by 2 bases and J by 0 bases, with 5 bases between them. Here the CDR3 reads CASSFSANTGELFF. CDR3 DNA: TGTGCCAGCAGCTTCAGTGCGAACACCGGGGAGCTGTTTTTT.

This clone was found once. This chain joins TRBV5-4 and TRBJ1-2, with 7 bases matching TRBD1. The CDR3 contains 14 residues. Looked up from germline, CDR1 is SGHNT and CDR2 is YYREEE (reference sequence). Unmatched junction bases numbered 3, after V lost 0 bases and J lost 4 bases. The CDR3 spells CASSLGAGGYGYTF. CDR3 coding DNA: TGTGCCAGCAGCTTGGGGGCAGGGGGCTATGGCTACACCTTC.

The genes are TRBV18 and TRBJ2-2, with TRBD2 matching over 7 bases. Germline V gene lookup returns CDR1 KGHSH and CDR2 LQKENI. V dropped 0 bases and J dropped 2; count of bases not matched to a gene: 3. This CDR3 has 16 residues. The CDR3 loop reads CASSPPGDYNTGELFF. CDR3 sequence (DNA): TGTGCCAGCTCACCACCGGGGGACTACAACACCGGGGAGCTGTTTTTT.

This chain uses TRBV19 with TRBJ1-5, with 7 nucleotides matching TRBD1. The ends lost 5 bases at V and 0 bases at J; junction bases unmatched: 13. The germline CDR1 and CDR2 sequences are LNHDA and SQIVND (reference sequence). The CDR3 length is 18 residues. CDR3 nucleotides: TGTGCCAGTAGTGAAGACAGGGCGCTACCTTATAGCAATCAGCCCCAGCATTTT. Its translation: CASSEDRALPYSNQPQHF. The variable domain in full, completed from reference TRBV19 and TRBJ1-5, reads DGGITQSPKYLFRKEGQNVTLSCEQNLNHDAMYWYRQDPGQGLRLIYYSQIVNDFQKGDIAEGYSVSREKKESFPLTVTSAQKNPTAFYLCASSEDRALPYSNQPQHFGDGTRLSIL.

For this clone: This specimen includes other DNA sequences encoding the same CDR3. The V gene is TRBV29-1, the J gene TRBJ1-2; D ambiguous. CDR1 is SQVTM and CDR2 is ANQGSEA in the germline V gene. V lost 6 bases to trimming and J lost 0 bases, with 11 bases between them. This CDR3 contains 13 residues. The CDR3 reads CSVADNPNYGYTF. The CDR3 coding sequence is TGCAGCGTCGCTGACAACCCTAACTATGGCTACACCTTC.

The chain employs TRBV10-3 and TRBJ1-2; the match to TRBD1 covers 9 bases. This CDR3 spans 15 amino acids. The ends lost 6 bases at V and 2 bases at J; junction bases unmatched: 7. Germline CDR1 and CDR2: ENHRY and SYGVKD. CDR3 nucleotides: TGTGCCATCAGATTACAGGGGGCGGGGAACTATGGCTACACCTTC. Protein product: CAIRLQGAGNYGYTF.

Only one count was recorded for this clone. The chain uses TRBV7-6 and TRBJ2-1, with D possibly TRBD2 on 6 matching bases. This CDR3 is built from 15 residues. The germline V and J ends were trimmed by 2 bases and 3 bases, with 11 bases remaining between them. Germline V gene data show CDR1 as SGHVS and CDR2 as FNYEAQ. The CDR3 DNA is TGTGCCAGCAGCTTAACTAGCAGGAGCTACAATGAGCAGTTCTTC. Translation: CASSLTSRSYNEQFF.

The chain employs TRBV7-9 and TRBJ1-4, with no clear D. The germline gives CDR1 SEHNR, CDR2 FQNEAQ (reference sequence). With 4 bases removed from V and 0 bases from J, the gap between germline ends came to 9 bases. The CDR3 has 15 residues. CDR3 in amino acids: CASSSDWTTNEKLFF. The DNA for the CDR3 is TGTGCCAGCAGCTCGGACTGGACAACTAATGAAAAACTGTTTTTT.

This chain joins TRBV7-6 and TRBJ1-1, with D maybe TRBD1 (5 bases). Per the germline V gene, CDR1 is SGHVS and CDR2 is FNYEAQ. V was clipped by 1 base and J by 7 bases, with 13 bases between them. CDR3 size: 14 residues. The CDR3 DNA follows: TGTGCCAGCAGCTTAGATTCGGGGGGGGTTGAAGCTTTCTTT. Protein product: CASSLDSGGVEAFF.

The CDR3 sequence is CASSFSAGKEYEQYF. CDR3 coding DNA: TGTGCCAGCAGTTTCTCTGCGGGAAAGGAGTACGAGCAGTACTTC. The chain recombines TRBV28 with TRBJ2-7, with D possibly being TRBD2 (6 bases). Germline CDR1 MDHEN, CDR2 SYDVKM. The CDR3 runs 15 residues. Trimming cost V 3 bases and J 4 bases, with 16 bases left between them.

V and J are TRBV29-1 and TRBJ1-1; unclear D gene. V lost 0 bases, J lost 3 bases, and 8 bases lay in between. CDR3 length equals 13 residues. CDR1 is SQVTM and CDR2 is ANQGSEA in the germline V gene. The CDR3 reads CSVEEQWHTEAFF. The CDR3 nucleotides are TGCAGCGTTGAAGAGCAGTGGCACACTGAAGCTTTCTTT.

The chain combines TRBV25-1 with TRBJ1-4; tentatively, D is TRBD1 (6 bases). The CDR3 loop spans 14 amino acids. Germline assignment: CDR1 MGHDK and CDR2 SYGVNS. V was cut by 2 bases and J by 8 bases, with 12 bases left in between. CDR3 in amino acids: CASSENRAGEKLFF. The CDR3 DNA reads TGTGCCAGCAGTGAAAACAGGGCAGGCGAAAAACTGTTTTTT. Combining the CDR3 with reference TRBV25-1 and TRBJ1-4 gives the whole variable domain EADIYQTPRYLVIGTGKKITLECSQTMGHDKMYWYQQDPGMELHLIHYSYGVNSTEKGDLSSESTVSRIRTEHFPLTLESARPSHTSQYLCASSENRAGEKLFFGSGTQLSVL.

This chain connects TRBV7-9 to TRBJ1-4, with D tentatively TRBD1 (5 bases). This CDR3 comprises 13 residues. Germline-derived CDR1 and CDR2 are SEHNR and FQNEAQ (reference sequence). V lost 1 base and J 11 bases, leaving 11 bases between the germline ends. CDR3 DNA: TGTGCCAGCAGCTTAGAAGGGCGGGGCAAACTGTTTTTT. Protein: CASSLEGRGKLFF. The full variable domain, rest sourced from reference TRBV7-9 and TRBJ1-4, is DTGVSQNPRHKITKRGQNVTFRCDPISEHNRLYWYRQTLGQGPEFLTYFQNEAQLEKSRLLSDRFSAERPKGSFSTLEIQRTEQGDSAMYLCASSLEGRGKLFFGSGTQLSVL.

This clone has a single count. The gene calls are TRBV5-1 and TRBJ1-2; weak D call: TRBD1 (6 bases). CDR3 length: 14 residues. Looked up from germline, CDR1 is SGHRS and CDR2 is YFSETQ. V was shortened by 1 base and J by 5 bases, with 12 bases between the two germline ends. The DNA of the CDR3 is TGCGCCAGCAGCTTGACAGGGCAGGGGTATGGCTACACCTTC. As protein: CASSLTGQGYGYTF.

The rearrangement links TRBV6-4 to TRBJ2-1; TRBD2 matches at 11 bases. The ends lost 9 bases at V and 5 bases at J; junction bases unmatched: 9. CDR1 and CDR2 from the germline V gene are MRHNA and SNTAGT. The CDR3 extends over 15 amino acids. CDR3 loop: CASRTSGRRDNEQFF. The CDR3 region has the DNA TGTGCCAGTAGAACTAGCGGGAGAAGGGACAATGAGCAGTTCTTC.

V gene TRBV29-1 combines with J gene TRBJ1-1; D gene ambiguous. Trimming took 7 bases from V and 1 from J, leaving 4 bases between them. This CDR3 is 10 amino acids long. Germline-derived CDR1 and CDR2 are SQVTM and ANQGSEA. The CDR3 DNA is TGCAGCGGAGGGAACACTGAAGCTTTCTTT. Translation: CSGGNTEAFF. The whole variable domain, filled in from reference TRBV29-1 and TRBJ1-1, reads SAVISQKPSRDICQRGTSLTIQCQVDSQVTMMFWYRQQPGQSLTLIATANQGSEATYESGFVIDKFPISRPNLTFSTLTVSNMSPEDSSIYLCSGGNTEAFFGQGTRLTVV.

This chain uses TRBV5-1 with TRBJ2-5; 8 positions agree with TRBD2. Germline V gene sequence: CDR1 SGHRS, CDR2 YFSETQ. J gave up 2 bases and V 0 bases, and 6 bases lay outside the gene matches. This CDR3 has 16 residues. CDR3 bases: TGCGCCAGCAGCTTGGTGCCAGCGGGAGAGCAAGAGACCCAGTACTTC. Translating gives CASSLVPAGEQETQYF.

The V gene is TRBV3-1 (or the pseudogene TRBV3-2), the J gene TRBJ1-5; 11 nucleotides align to TRBD1. This CDR3 has 14 residues. J gave up 3 bases and V 6 bases, and 1 base lay outside the gene matches. Germline V gives CDR1 LGHDT, CDR2 YNNKEL (reference sequence). CDR3 DNA sequence: TGTGCCAGCAGGGACAGGGGGCCCAATCAGCCCCAGCATTTT. Protein: CASRDRGPNQPQHF.

The rearrangement joins TRBV27 to TRBJ1-6; D is uncertain. With 0 bases removed from V and 3 bases from J, the gap between germline ends came to 12 bases. This CDR3 spans 17 amino acids. Germline V gene lookup returns CDR1 MNHEY and CDR2 SMNVEV (reference sequence). The CDR3 spells CASSLSPTSFYNSPLHF. DNA for the CDR3: TGTGCCAGCAGTTTATCGCCCACAAGTTTCTATAATTCACCCCTCCACTTT.

The rearrangement links TRBV3-1 (or the pseudogene TRBV3-2) to TRBJ1-5; 9 nucleotides agree with TRBD1. The V and J ends lost 5 bases and 3 bases, in that order; junction bases with no gene match: 8. The germline gives CDR1 LGHDT, CDR2 YNNKEL (reference sequence). The CDR3 is 16 residues long. CDR3 in amino acids: CASSLSGTGINQPQHF. As DNA, the CDR3 is TGTGCCAGCAGCTTGTCCGGGACAGGGATCAATCAGCCCCAGCATTTT.

This chain uses TRBV3-1 (or the pseudogene TRBV3-2) with TRBJ1-3; 8 bases are shared with TRBD1. V lost 5 bases to trimming and J lost 4 bases; unmatched junction nucleotides: 7. The CDR3 length is 15 residues. From germline, CDR1 is LGHDT and CDR2 YNNKEL (reference sequence). CDR3 amino acids: CASSSRGRSGNTIYF. The CDR3 nucleotides are TGTGCCAGCAGCTCCAGGGGGCGAAGCGGAAACACCATATATTTT.

As for this clone: Other DNA sequences in this specimen translate into the identical CDR3. This chain joins TRBV28 and TRBJ2-7; TRBD1 matches 8 bases. The J segment lost 3 bases and the V segment lost 5 bases, leaving 3 bases of the junction unmatched. The CDR3 consists of 13 residues. In germline, CDR1 is MDHEN, CDR2 SYDVKM. CDR3 protein: CASSPGQGYEQYF. The CDR3 coding sequence is TGTGCCAGCAGTCCTGGACAGGGCTACGAGCAGTACTTC.

The rearrangement uses TRBV9 and TRBJ2-2; the match to TRBD1 covers 7 bases. CDR1 is SGDLS and CDR2 is YYNGEE in the germline V gene. J lost 4 bases, V lost 4 bases, and 4 bases had no gene match. The CDR3 length is 14 residues. The CDR3 DNA is TGTGCCAGCAGCTTGACAGGGAGCACCGGGGAGCTGTTTTTT. Its protein product is CASSLTGSTGELFF.

As DNA, the CDR3 is TGCAGCGTTTCTGGGTCCGGGGGGGCCGCCTATGGCTACACCTTC. It translates to CSVSGSGGAAYGYTF. J is TRBJ1-2 and V is TRBV29-1, with TRBD1 as a possible D gene (6 bases). Germline V gene data show CDR1 as SQVTM and CDR2 as ANQGSEA. V lost 5 bases and J 4 bases, leaving 20 bases between the germline ends. This CDR3 spans 15 amino acids.

CDR3: CASSPRQGDYNEQFF. CDR3 coding DNA: TGTGCCAGCTCACCCCGACAGGGAGACTACAATGAGCAGTTCTTC. V gene TRBV18 combines with J gene TRBJ2-1; 7 positions match TRBD1. The J segment lost 3 bases and the V segment lost 3 bases, leaving 5 bases of the junction unmatched. The length of the CDR3 is 15 residues. Germline V gives CDR1 KGHSH, CDR2 LQKENI.

The chain employs TRBV28 and TRBJ1-5; 9 nucleotides agree with TRBD1. The J segment lost 6 bases and the V segment lost 4 bases, leaving 4 bases of the junction unmatched. Germline V gives CDR1 MDHEN, CDR2 SYDVKM. The CDR3 covers 14 residues. In DNA, the CDR3 is TGTGCCAGCAGTTACCGGACAGGGGCTCAGCCCCAGCATTTT. Translating it yields CASSYRTGAQPQHF.

The V call is TRBV27, the J call TRBJ1-6; TRBD1 aligns across 10 bases. With V trimmed by 5 bases and J by 9 bases, 4 bases remained unmatched. The CDR3 totals 14 residues. Germline V gene sequence: CDR1 MNHEY, CDR2 SMNVEV (reference sequence). CDR3 nucleotides: TGTGCCAGCAGTCTCCGGGACAGGGGTTCACCCCTCCACTTT. It translates to CASSLRDRGSPLHF.